The T cell receptor beta chain described here comes from a study of shared clonotypes between healthy human individuals. Overall study results and limits: Generation probabilities of non-shared clonotypes were lower (relative to those shared by all four donors).

Some clones are missing from TCRdb's copy, which holds only in-frame ones; the method was immunoSEQ multiplex PCR. The sample records around 2.3 million clones, almost 96% being singletons. The donor population consisted of healthy HIV-negative adults with no recent acute infections or vaccinations. This clone was observed once. Its antigen is unknown. This CDR3 comprises 15 residues. From germline, CDR1 is SEHNR and CDR2 FQNEAQ (reference sequence). V shed 1 base and J shed 2 bases, with 12 bases lying between them. The chain uses TRBV7-9 and TRBJ2-7; TRBD1 is a possible D gene (5 bases). Sequenced material: naive CD4+ T cells sorted from blood. Described subset: CD45RA+ positively selected. This clonotype was obtained from a man between 18 and 35 years old in good health. CDR3 region: CASSLEQVGAYEQYF. The DNA of the CDR3 is TGTGCCAGCAGCTTAGAACAGGTTGGGGCCTACGAGCAGTACTTC. The full variable domain, rest sourced from reference TRBV7-9 and TRBJ2-7, is DTGVSQNPRHKITKRGQNVTFRCDPISEHNRLYWYRQTLGQGPEFLTYFQNEAQLEKSRLLSDRFSAERPKGSFSTLEIQRTEQGDSAMYLCASSLEQVGAYEQYFGPGTRLTVT.